A selection of T cell receptor beta chains follows, all from one sample in a study of T cells in Graves' hyperthyroidism and ophthalmopathy. TCRdb redid the calling of the multiplex PCR reads with MiXCR, one entry per CDR3 protein. The table includes hundreds of thousands of distinct CDR3 sequences, about a sixth detected once. The specimen sequenced was blood. The source of these receptors is a woman younger than 35 with Graves' hyperthyroidism. Each CDR3 is given with its conserved first and last residue. Each record gives: V gene, clone size, J gene, D gene, CDR3 DNA, CDR3 protein. The D gene is left open where the match is weak. Clone size is not always given. Where it is, it says once, few, many or a class for expanded clones.

TRBV28	many	TRBJ2-7	.	TGTGCCAGCAGTTCCTACAGGGCCGAGCAGTACTTC	CASSSYRAEQYF
TRBV20-1	many	TRBJ2-1	TRBD2	TGCAGTGCCCGTACTAGCGGGAGCCCCTACAATGAGCAGTTCTTC	CSARTSGSPYNEQFF
TRBV3-1	many	TRBJ1-1	.	TGTGCCAGCAGCCCAGAGATCCGTCACACTGAAGCTTCCTTT	CASSPEIRHTEASF
TRBV11-2	.	TRBJ1-1	.	TGTGCCAGCAGCTTAAGGTTCGGCGGGGACACTGAAGCTTTCTTT	CASSLRFGGDTEAFF
TRBV29-1	many	TRBJ2-7	TRBD1	TGCAGCGTTATGGACAGGGTATTCCACGAGCAGTACTTC	CSVMDRVFHEQYF
TRBV2	many	TRBJ2-2	.	TGTGCCAGCAGTGAAGCATTAAGACACACCGGGGAGCTGTTTTTT	CASSEALRHTGELFF
TRBV24-1	many	TRBJ1-1	TRBD1	TGTGCCACCAGAGCCGGGACAGCGAACACTGAAGCTTTCTTT	CATRAGTANTEAFF
TRBV28	many	TRBJ2-5	TRBD2	TGTGCCAGCAGTCCGTCCGGGACTAGAGAGACCCAGTACTTC	CASSPSGTRETQYF
TRBV6-1	.	TRBJ2-3	TRBD2	TGTGCCAGCAGAGCTAGCGGGAGCCGGGATACGCAGTATTTT	CASRASGSRDTQYF
TRBV9	many	TRBJ1-1	TRBD1	TGTGCCAGCAGCGTAGGGACAGGGGGGAACACTGAAGCTTTCTTT	CASSVGTGGNTEAFF
TRBV29-1	.	TRBJ1-4	TRBD1	TGCAGCGCTTTAAAGGGAGGGGGCCGTGAAAAACTGTTTTTT	CSALKGGGREKLFF
TRBV7-8	few	TRBJ2-5	.	TGTGCCAGCAGCTTAGGAACTAGCAGCAGAGAGACCCAGTACTTC	CASSLGTSSRETQYF
TRBV18	many	TRBJ2-5	.	TGTGCCAGCTCACCACCGGCAGGGGTCCAAGAGACCCAGTACTTC	CASSPPAGVQETQYF
TRBV5-1	many	TRBJ2-3	.	TGCGCCAGCAGCTTCGTTTCCCCGCTAGCGAGCACAGATACGCAGTATTTT	CASSFVSPLASTDTQYF
TRBV12-3/TRBV12-4	many	TRBJ2-7	TRBD2	TGTGCCAGCAGCCCTAGCGGGAGGCTAGAGTACGAGCAGTACTTC	CASSPSGRLEYEQYF
TRBV20-1	.	TRBJ2-3	TRBD1	TGCAGTGCTCAAGACAGGGGGTTAACAGATACGCAGTATTTT	CSAQDRGLTDTQYF
TRBV19	.	TRBJ1-5	TRBD1	TGTGCCAGTGTGGCCAGGGGGCACGATCAGCCCCAGCATTTT	CASVARGHDQPQHF
TRBV10-1	.	TRBJ2-1	TRBD2	TGCGCCAGCAGTGATCCGGGGACTAGTTTGATCGATGAGCAGTTCTTC	CASSDPGTSLIDEQFF
TRBV20-1	many	TRBJ1-1	.	TGCAGTGCTAGAAGGGGGGACACCTTGAACACTGAAGCTTTCTTT	CSARRGDTLNTEAFF
TRBV10-1	once	TRBJ2-5	.	TGCGCCAGCAGCGCGGACGTCCTACAGTACTTC	CASSADVLQYF
TRBV4-1	few	TRBJ1-4	.	TGCGCCAGCAGCCAAAACATCACCTTAAGTAGGGTAAATGAAAAACTGTTTTTT	CASSQNITLSRVNEKLFF
TRBV28	few	TRBJ1-2	.	TGTGCCAGCCGGACTGGAGCTAACTATGGCTACACCTTC	CASRTGANYGYTF
TRBV5-6	many	TRBJ1-1	.	TGTGCCAGCAGCGAAAGGACAGCACCTTGGGCTGAAGCTTTCTTT	CASSERTAPWAEAFF
TRBV20-1	many	TRBJ1-1	.	TGCAGTGCTGGGGGGGGATCTGGGGCTTTCTTT	CSAGGGSGAFF
TRBV20-1	.	TRBJ2-3	TRBD2	TGCAGTGTTAGAGATTTGAGCGGGAGAGCATATACGCAGTATTTT	CSVRDLSGRAYTQYF
TRBV30	.	TRBJ2-7	TRBD2	TGTGCCTGGAGTTTGGAGTTAGGACTAGCGGGCCGATACTACGAGCAGTACTTC	CAWSLELGLAGRYYEQYF
TRBV24-1	.	TRBJ2-1	TRBD2	TGTGCCACCAGTGATTTTGCGGGGACTAGCGGGAGGGGTCATGAGCAGTTCTTC	CATSDFAGTSGRGHEQFF
TRBV11-3	many	TRBJ2-1	.	TGTGCCAGCAGCTTAGTTAATAAGAGGAATGAGCAGTTCTTC	CASSLVNKRNEQFF
TRBV6-1	.	TRBJ2-5	.	TGTGCCAGCCATGGGTTAGTCGGAGAGACCCAGTACTTC	CASHGLVGETQYF
TRBV29-1	.	TRBJ2-2	TRBD2	TGCAGCGTTGATGCTAGCGGGAACACCGGGGAGCTGTTTTTT	CSVDASGNTGELFF
TRBV7-8	.	TRBJ1-2	.	TGTGCCAGCAGCATCCCGGGGAGAGGCTATGGCTACACCTTC	CASSIPGRGYGYTF
TRBV7-2	many	TRBJ2-7	TRBD2	TGTGCCAGCAGCTTAGCGGGACTAGCAGACGAGCAGTACTTC	CASSLAGLADEQYF
TRBV6-1	many	TRBJ2-7	.	TGTGCCAGCAGCGCCGGGCCCCGGGGAGCCTACGAGCAGTACTTC	CASSAGPRGAYEQYF
TRBV14	few	TRBJ1-4	.	TGTGCCAGCAGCCAAGATACCAGGAAACTGTTTTTT	CASSQDTRKLFF
TRBV28	.	TRBJ2-1	TRBD2	TGTGCCAGCAGTTTATCCCCTCCGGGACTAGCGGTATACAATGAGCAGTTCTTC	CASSLSPPGLAVYNEQFF
TRBV20-1	few	TRBJ1-4	.	TGCAGTGCTAGTAGGGACACTAATGAAAAACTGTTTTTT	CSASRDTNEKLFF
TRBV28	many	TRBJ2-5	TRBD2	TGTGCCAGCAACTCCCTGGGAGGGCGGGTACAAGAGACCCAGTACTTC	CASNSLGGRVQETQYF
TRBV3-1	.	TRBJ2-3	TRBD1	TGTGCCAGCAGCCAAGCGACAGGGAACTCCTTCCTTCCTAGCACAGATACGCTGTATTTT	CASSQATGNSFLPSTDTLYF
TRBV7-6	many	TRBJ2-5	TRBD1	TGTGCCAGCAGTCCTACAGGGGTACGAGAGACCCAGTACTTC	CASSPTGVRETQYF
TRBV6-1	.	TRBJ2-2	.	TGTGCCAGCAGAAAGGTCCCGGGGGCGAACACCGGGGAGCTGTTTTTT	CASRKVPGANTGELFF
TRBV10-3	.	TRBJ1-6	TRBD1	TGTGCCATCAGTGAGACAGGACAGGGTAGCACGTATAATTCACCCCTCCACTTT	CAISETGQGSTYNSPLHF
TRBV6-2/TRBV6-3	few	TRBJ1-1	TRBD1	TGTGCCAGCAGCCTCCTGACAGGGGGAACTGAAGCTTTCTTT	CASSLLTGGTEAFF
TRBV20-1	many	TRBJ1-4	.	TGCAGTGCTACCCAGGGCTTCGATGAAAAACTGTTTTTT	CSATQGFDEKLFF
TRBV4-3	few	TRBJ1-1	.	TGCGCCAGCAGCCAACGGGGACACGTTGAAGCTTTCTTT	CASSQRGHVEAFF
TRBV13	many	TRBJ2-7	TRBD1	TGTGCCAGCAGCACTGGACAGGCATCCGAGCAGTACTTC	CASSTGQASEQYF
TRBV29-1	few	TRBJ2-2	.	TGCAGCGTTTGCAACCCGGGACGAGGGGCCGGGGAGCTGTTTTTT	CSVCNPGRGAGELFF
TRBV7-2	many	TRBJ2-1	.	TGTGCCAGCAGCTTAATCGGCAGGCGCTCCTACAATGAGCAGTTCTTC	CASSLIGRRSYNEQFF
TRBV28	many	TRBJ1-6	TRBD1	TGTGCCAGCAGTTTATGGACCGGGACAGGCTCCGATTTTAATTCACCCCTCCACTTT	CASSLWTGTGSDFNSPLHF
TRBV7-6	many	TRBJ2-3	.	TGTGCCAGCAGCTTAGCGGTTCCGAATACGCAGTATTTT	CASSLAVPNTQYF
TRBV6-9	.	TRBJ1-1	.	TGTGCCAGCAGTCCCACGACGAAGGGGACTGAAGCTTTCTTT	CASSPTTKGTEAFF
TRBV19	.	TRBJ2-4	TRBD1	TGTGCCAGTAGTACCGACAGGGCTGACATTCAGTACTTC	CASSTDRADIQYF
TRBV7-9	.	TRBJ2-2	.	TGTGCCAGCAGCCCGGGGGTTTCTGACACCGGGGAGCTGTTTTTT	CASSPGVSDTGELFF
TRBV6-2/TRBV6-3	many	TRBJ1-1	.	TGTGCCAGCAGTTACCCGAACACTGAAGCTTTCTTT	CASSYPNTEAFF
TRBV6-1	many	TRBJ2-7	.	TGTGCCAGCAGTGAATTGGACAGTTCCTACGAGCAGTACTTC	CASSELDSSYEQYF